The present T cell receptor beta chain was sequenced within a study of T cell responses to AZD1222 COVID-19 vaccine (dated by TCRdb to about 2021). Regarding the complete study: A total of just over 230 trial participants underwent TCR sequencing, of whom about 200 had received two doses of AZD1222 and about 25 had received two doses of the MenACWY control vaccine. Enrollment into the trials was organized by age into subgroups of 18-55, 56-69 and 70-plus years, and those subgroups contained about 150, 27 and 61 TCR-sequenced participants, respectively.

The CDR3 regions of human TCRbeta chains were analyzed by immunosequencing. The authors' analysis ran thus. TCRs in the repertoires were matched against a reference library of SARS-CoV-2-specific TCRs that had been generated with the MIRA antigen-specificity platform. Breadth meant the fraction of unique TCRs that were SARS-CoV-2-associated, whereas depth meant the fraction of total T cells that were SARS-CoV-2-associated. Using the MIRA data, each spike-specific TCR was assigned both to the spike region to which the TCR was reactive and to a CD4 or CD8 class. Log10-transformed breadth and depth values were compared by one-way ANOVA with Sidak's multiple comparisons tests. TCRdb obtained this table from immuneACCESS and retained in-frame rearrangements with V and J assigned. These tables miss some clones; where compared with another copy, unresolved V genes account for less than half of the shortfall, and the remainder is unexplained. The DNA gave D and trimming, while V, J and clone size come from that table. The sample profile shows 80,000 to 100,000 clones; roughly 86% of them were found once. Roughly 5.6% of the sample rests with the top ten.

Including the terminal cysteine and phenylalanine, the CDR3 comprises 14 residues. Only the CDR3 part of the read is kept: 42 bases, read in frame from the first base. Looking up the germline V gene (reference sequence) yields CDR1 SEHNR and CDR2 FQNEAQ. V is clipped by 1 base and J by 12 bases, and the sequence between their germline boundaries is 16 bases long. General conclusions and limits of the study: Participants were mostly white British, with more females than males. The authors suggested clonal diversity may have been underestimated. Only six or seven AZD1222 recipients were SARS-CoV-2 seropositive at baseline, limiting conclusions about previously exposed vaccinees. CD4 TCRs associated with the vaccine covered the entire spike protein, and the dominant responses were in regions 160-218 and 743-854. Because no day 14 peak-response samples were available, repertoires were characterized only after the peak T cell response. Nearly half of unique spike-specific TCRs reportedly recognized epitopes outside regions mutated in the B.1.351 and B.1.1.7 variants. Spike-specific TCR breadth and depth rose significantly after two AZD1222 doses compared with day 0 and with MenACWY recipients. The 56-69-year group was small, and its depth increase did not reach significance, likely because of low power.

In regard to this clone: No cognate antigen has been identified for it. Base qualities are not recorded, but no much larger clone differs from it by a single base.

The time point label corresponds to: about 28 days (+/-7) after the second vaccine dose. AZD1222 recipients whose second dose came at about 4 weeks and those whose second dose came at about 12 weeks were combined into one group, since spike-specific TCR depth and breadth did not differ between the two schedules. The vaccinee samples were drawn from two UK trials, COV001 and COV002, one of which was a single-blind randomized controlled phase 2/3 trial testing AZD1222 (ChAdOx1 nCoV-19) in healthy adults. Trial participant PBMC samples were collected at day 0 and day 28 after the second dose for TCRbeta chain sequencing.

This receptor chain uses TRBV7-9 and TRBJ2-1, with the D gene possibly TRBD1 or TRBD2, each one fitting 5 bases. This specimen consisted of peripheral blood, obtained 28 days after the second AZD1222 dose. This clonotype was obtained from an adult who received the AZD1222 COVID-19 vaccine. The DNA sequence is TGTGCCAGCAGCTTAGAGCCGGGACCCAGTGGGCAGTTCTTC. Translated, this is CASSLEPGPSGQFF.